This section outlines one T cell receptor beta chain sequence together with its context. Its specificity is not known. The V end lost 1 base, the J end lost 4 bases, and 13 bases lay between the germline ends. The CDR3 runs to 15 residues. Germline V lookup: CDR1 LGHNA, CDR2 YNFKEQ. This record belongs to a study of T-cell memory formation after mild COVID-19. Study-wide background: Each donor largely had its own TCR clusters.

cDNA libraries for TCR alpha and TCR beta, carrying sample barcodes and UMIs, came from 5'RACE with constant-segment primers. TCRdb passed the 5' RACE reads through MiXCR, listing each CDR3 protein once. Of more than 35,000 distinct CDR3 sequences listed, roughly 6.1% were seen once; the top ten hold roughly 0.8%. Overall study findings and caveats: There was no confirmation that second-wave clones peaking on day 37 were SARS-CoV-2 specific.

This TCR was sampled from an adult who had mild COVID-19 (a few samples of this study predate the infection). Cell type and time point are not known. The specimen sequenced was PBMCs or a T cell subset sorted from them (not recorded which). The V call is TRBV4-2, the J call TRBJ2-5; D possibly corresponds to TRBD1 (6 bases). This CDR3 is CASSQGSRRGETQYF. CDR3 bases: TGTGCCAGCAGCCAAGGAAGTCGCAGGGGAGAGACCCAGTACTTC.